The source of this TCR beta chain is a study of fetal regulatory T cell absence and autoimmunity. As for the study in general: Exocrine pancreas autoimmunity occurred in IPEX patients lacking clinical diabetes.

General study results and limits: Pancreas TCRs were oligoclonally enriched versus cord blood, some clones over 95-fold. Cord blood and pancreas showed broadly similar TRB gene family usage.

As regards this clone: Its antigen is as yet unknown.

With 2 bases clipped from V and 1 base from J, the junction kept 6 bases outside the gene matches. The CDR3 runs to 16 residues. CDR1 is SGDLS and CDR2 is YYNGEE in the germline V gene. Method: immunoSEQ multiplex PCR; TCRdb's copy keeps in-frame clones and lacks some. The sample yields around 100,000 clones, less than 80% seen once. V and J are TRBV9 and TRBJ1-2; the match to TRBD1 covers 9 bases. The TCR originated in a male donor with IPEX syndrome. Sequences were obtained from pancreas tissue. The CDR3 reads CASSVTGGAYNYGYTF. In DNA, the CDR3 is TGTGCCAGCAGCGTGACAGGGGGTGCCTATAACTATGGCTACACCTTC.